This section outlines one T cell receptor beta chain sequence together with its context. What it binds is unknown. This entry belongs to a study of T-cell memory formation after mild COVID-19. Study outcomes and limitations: Confirmation of SARS-CoV-2 specificity was lacking for second-wave clones peaking day 37. A subset of responding clones appeared in pre-infection memory, suggesting cross-reactive memory joined.

Between the trimmed V and J ends, which lost 0 bases and 4 bases, there was a span of 6 bases. In germline, CDR1 is SQVTM, CDR2 ANQGSEA. The CDR3 has 12 residues. Constant-segment primers were used for 5'RACE, and the resulting TCR alpha and TCR beta cDNA libraries carried sample barcodes and UMIs. MiXCR, applied by TCRdb to the 5' RACE reads, yields one record per CDR3 protein. Counted here are approximately 200,000 distinct CDR3 sequences, more than 15% occurring once; the ten biggest clones make up just over 2%. The chain has TRBV29-1 and TRBJ1-1; D is unclear. This TCR was sampled from an adult woman who had mild COVID-19 (a few samples of this study predate the infection). Cell type and time point are not known. Sequencing was carried out using PBMCs or a T cell subset sorted from them (not recorded which). The CDR3 here is CSVEDTFTEAFF. The CDR3 nucleotides are TGCAGCGTTGAAGACACATTCACTGAAGCTTTCTTT.